This entry lists 10 T cell receptor beta chains sequenced from one sample in a study of T-cell reconstitution after alpha-beta-depleted transplantation in children. Researchers prepared the TCRbeta library using unique molecular identifiers, the study reports. TCRdb analysed the PCR reads with MiXCR anew, one entry per CDR3 protein. This table has fewer than 750,000 distinct CDR3 sequences, 25% to 30% appearing once. The sample here was PBMCs, taken before TCRalphabeta/CD19-depleted stem cell transplant. Source of these receptors: a boy under three years old with Wiskott-Aldrich syndrome, due to receive a stem cell transplant.

This clonotype was seen more than once but under ten times. V and J are TRBV28 and TRBJ1-6; no firm D call. V lost 1 base and J 10 bases, leaving 5 bases between the germline ends. Germline CDR1 is MDHEN and CDR2 is SYDVKM. This CDR3 comprises 12 residues. This CDR3 is CASSLSSSPLHF. In nucleotides, the CDR3 is TGTGCCAGCAGTTTATCGTCCTCACCCCTCCACTTT.

A few counts support this clonotype. The rearrangement joins TRBV14 to TRBJ2-3; 12 nucleotides align to TRBD2. The CDR3 covers 15 residues. V gave up 5 bases and J gave up 6 bases; unmatched junction bases: 6. Germline lookup yields CDR1 SGHDN and CDR2 FVKESK. The CDR3 sequence: CASSTWTSGMDTQYF. The CDR3, as DNA: TGTGCCAGCAGCACATGGACTAGCGGGATGGATACGCAGTATTTT.

This chain connects TRBV3-1 to TRBJ2-7, with 12 bases fitting TRBD2. Germline V CDR1 and CDR2: LGHDT, YNNKEL (reference sequence). V was clipped by 3 bases and J by 2 bases; unmatched bases: 5. The CDR3 covers 16 residues. The CDR3 coding sequence is TGTGCCAGCAGCCACCCTACTAGCGGGAGGCCCTACGAGCAGTACTTC. It codes for CASSHPTSGRPYEQYF.

This clonotype showed up many times. The V and J genes are TRBV24-1 and TRBJ2-1; D is uncertain. CDR1 and CDR2 from the germline V gene are KGHDR and SFDVKD. The V end was cut by 3 bases, the J end by 7 bases, with 12 bases between. The CDR3 sequence is 14 residues long. DNA for the CDR3: TGTGCCACCAGTGATCCGGTATACCAAAATGAGCAGTTCTTC. This encodes CATSDPVYQNEQFF.

This chain connects TRBV5-1 to TRBJ2-7; maybe TRBD1 (6 bases). The CDR3 contains 15 residues. CDR1 is SGHRS, CDR2 YFSETQ, per germline. V lost 2 bases and J lost 0, with 12 bases in between. CDR3 loop: CASSLQGPPSYEQYF. The CDR3 DNA sequence: TGCGCCAGCAGCTTACAGGGTCCACCCTCCTACGAGCAGTACTTC.

This clonotype was seen only a few times. CDR3 sequence reads: CASKIGIMNTEAFF. As DNA, the CDR3 is TGTGCCAGTAAAATCGGGATCATGAACACTGAAGCTTTCTTT. The chain uses TRBV19 and TRBJ1-1; D is unresolved. The CDR3 spans 14 residues. Germline assignment: CDR1 LNHDA and CDR2 SQIVND (reference sequence). V lost 7 bases to trimming and J lost 0 bases, with 12 bases between them.

V and J are TRBV7-8 and TRBJ2-3; 7 positions match TRBD2. The V gene end was trimmed by 5 bases and the J gene end by 3 bases; junction bases not matched to a gene: 8. This CDR3 contains 15 residues. Germline V CDR1 and CDR2: SGHVS, FQNEAQ. The CDR3 here is CASSRFDGRTDTQYF. The CDR3 region has the DNA TGTGCCAGCAGCCGATTCGACGGGAGGACAGATACGCAGTATTTT.

The chain links TRBV29-1 to TRBJ1-5; weak D call: TRBD1 (5 bases). Trimming removed 5 bases from V and 11 bases from J, with 19 bases in between. CDR1 and CDR2 (germline): SQVTM, ANQGSEA. The length of the CDR3 is 13 residues. The DNA of the CDR3 is TGCAGCGTTTCGGAGGCAACCCTGGGGGCCCAGCATTTT. Protein product: CSVSEATLGAQHF. Based on the CDR3 plus reference TRBV29-1 and TRBJ1-5, the full variable domain is SAVISQKPSRDICQRGTSLTIQCQVDSQVTMMFWYRQQPGQSLTLIATANQGSEATYESGFVIDKFPISRPNLTFSTLTVSNMSPEDSSIYLCSVSEATLGAQHFGDGTRLSIL.

The chain combines TRBV6-1 with TRBJ1-4; TRBD1 is a possible D gene (5 bases). The CDR3 is made up of 17 amino acids. Germline V gene sequence: CDR1 MNHNS, CDR2 SASEGT. The V end lost 6 bases, the J end lost 8 bases, and 25 bases lay between the germline ends. The DNA of the CDR3 is TGTGCCAGCAGAAAAGGGGTGGCAGGGTGGGGGGGGGAAAAACTGTTTTTT. Translation: CASRKGVAGWGGEKLFF.

This clonotype was seen only a few times. V gene TRBV5-1 combines with J gene TRBJ2-1, with 10 bases aligning to TRBD1. This CDR3 region has 15 residues. Trimming at V came to 0 bases and at J to 7 bases, leaving 4 bases not matched to a gene. The germline CDR1 and CDR2 sequences are SGHRS and YFSETQ. CDR3 amino acids: CASSLGQGAWNEQFF. The CDR3 DNA reads TGCGCCAGCAGCTTGGGACAGGGGGCATGGAATGAGCAGTTCTTC.